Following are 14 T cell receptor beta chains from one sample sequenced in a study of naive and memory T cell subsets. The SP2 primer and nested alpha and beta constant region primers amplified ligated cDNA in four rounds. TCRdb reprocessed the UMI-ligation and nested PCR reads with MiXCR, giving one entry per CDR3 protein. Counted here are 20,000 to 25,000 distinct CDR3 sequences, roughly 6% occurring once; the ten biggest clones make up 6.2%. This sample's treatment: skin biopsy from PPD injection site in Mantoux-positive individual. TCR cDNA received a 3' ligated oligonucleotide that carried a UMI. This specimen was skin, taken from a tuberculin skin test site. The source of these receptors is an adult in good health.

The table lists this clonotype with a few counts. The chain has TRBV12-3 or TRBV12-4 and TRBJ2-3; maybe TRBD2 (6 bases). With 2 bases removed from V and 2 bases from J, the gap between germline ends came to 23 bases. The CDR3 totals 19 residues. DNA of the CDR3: TGTGCCAGCAGTTTACGGGCGGACTCTCCGGAGGGTCTCACAGATACGCAGTATTTT. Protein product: CASSLRADSPEGLTDTQYF.

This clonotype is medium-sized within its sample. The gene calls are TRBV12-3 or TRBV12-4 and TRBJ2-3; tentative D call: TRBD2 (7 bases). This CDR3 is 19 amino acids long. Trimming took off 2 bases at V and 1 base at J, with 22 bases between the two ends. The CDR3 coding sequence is TGTGCCAGCAGTTTATTCGGCGGGAGAAGGGGGTCGGGCACAGATACGCAGTATTTT. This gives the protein CASSLFGGRRGSGTDTQYF.

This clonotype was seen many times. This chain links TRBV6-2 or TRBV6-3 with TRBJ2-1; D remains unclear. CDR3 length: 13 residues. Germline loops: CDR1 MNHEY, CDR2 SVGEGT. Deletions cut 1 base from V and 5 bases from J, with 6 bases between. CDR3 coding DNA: TGTGCCAGCAGTTACTTGAGCGACAATGAGCAGTTCTTC. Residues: CASSYLSDNEQFF.

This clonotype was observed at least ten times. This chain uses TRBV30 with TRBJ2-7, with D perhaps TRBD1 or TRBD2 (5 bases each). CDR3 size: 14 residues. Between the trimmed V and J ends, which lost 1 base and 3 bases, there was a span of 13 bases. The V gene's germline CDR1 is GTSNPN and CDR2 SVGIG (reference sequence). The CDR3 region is CAWSDPGPFYEQYF. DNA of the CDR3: TGTGCCTGGAGTGATCCGGGACCTTTCTACGAGCAGTACTTC.

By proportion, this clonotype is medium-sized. CDR3 nucleotide sequence: TGTGCCAGCAGACTCTGGGACAGGGGACCCCCCTACAATGAGCAGTTCTTC. The encoded protein is CASRLWDRGPPYNEQFF. The rearrangement uses TRBV28 and TRBJ2-1, with TRBD1 identical over 10 bases. V was clipped by 6 bases and J by 2 bases; unmatched bases: 10. This CDR3 is built from 17 residues. CDR1 MDHEN and CDR2 SYDVKM come from the germline V gene. The full variable domain, its missing parts supplied by reference TRBV28 and TRBJ2-1, is DVKVTQSSRYLVKRTGEKVFLECVQDMDHENMFWYRQDPGLGLRLIYFSYDVKMKEKGDIPEGYSVSREKKERFSLILESASTNQTSMYLCASRLWDRGPPYNEQFFGPGTRLTVL.

The CDR3, as DNA: TGTGCCAGCAGCTTGTACGGAGATACGCAGTATTTT. It specifies CASSLYGDTQYF. The rearrangement joins TRBV7-2 to TRBJ2-3; D is unclear. CDR3 length: 12 amino acids. Trimming took off 3 bases at V and 5 bases at J, with 6 bases between the two ends. The germline V gene has CDR1 SGHTA and CDR2 FQGNSA.

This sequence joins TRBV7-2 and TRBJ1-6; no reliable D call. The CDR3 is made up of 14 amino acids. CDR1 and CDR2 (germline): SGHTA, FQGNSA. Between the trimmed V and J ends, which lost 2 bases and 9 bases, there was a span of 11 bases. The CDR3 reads CASSLRQSGSPLHF. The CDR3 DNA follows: TGTGCCAGCAGCTTACGGCAGAGCGGTTCACCCCTCCACTTT.

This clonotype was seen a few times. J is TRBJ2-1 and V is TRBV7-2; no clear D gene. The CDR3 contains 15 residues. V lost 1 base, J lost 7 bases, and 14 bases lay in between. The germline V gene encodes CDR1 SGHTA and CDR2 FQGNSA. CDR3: CASSLGGTAGNEQFF. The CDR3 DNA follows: TGTGCCAGCAGCTTAGGGGGTACTGCTGGGAATGAGCAGTTCTTC.

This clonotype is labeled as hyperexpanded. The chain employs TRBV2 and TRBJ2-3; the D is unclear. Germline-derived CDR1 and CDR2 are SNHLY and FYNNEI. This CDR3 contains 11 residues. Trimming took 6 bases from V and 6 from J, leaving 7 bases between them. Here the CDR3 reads CASSFEDTQYF. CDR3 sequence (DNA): TGTGCCAGCAGCTTCGAGGATACGCAGTATTTT. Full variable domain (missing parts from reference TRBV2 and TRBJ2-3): EPEVTQTPSHQVTQMGQEVILRCVPISNHLYFYWYRQILGQKVEFLVSFYNNEISEKSEIFDDQFSVERPDGSNFTLKIRSTKLEDSAMYFCASSFEDTQYFGPGTRLTVL.

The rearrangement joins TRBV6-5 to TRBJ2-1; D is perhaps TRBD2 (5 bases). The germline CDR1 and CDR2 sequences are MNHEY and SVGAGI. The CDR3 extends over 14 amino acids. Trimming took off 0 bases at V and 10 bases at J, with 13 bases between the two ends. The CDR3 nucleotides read TGTGCCAGCAGTTACTCGCACGGCCCGGGAGAGCAGTTCTTC. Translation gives CASSYSHGPGEQFF.

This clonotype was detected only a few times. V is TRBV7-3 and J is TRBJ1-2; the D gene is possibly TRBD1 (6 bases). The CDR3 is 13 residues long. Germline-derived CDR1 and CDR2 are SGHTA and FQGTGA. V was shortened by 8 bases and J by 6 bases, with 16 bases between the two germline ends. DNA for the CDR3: TGTGCCAGCGGGGGGGGGCCCGAGGATGGCTACACCTTC. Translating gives CASGGGPEDGYTF.

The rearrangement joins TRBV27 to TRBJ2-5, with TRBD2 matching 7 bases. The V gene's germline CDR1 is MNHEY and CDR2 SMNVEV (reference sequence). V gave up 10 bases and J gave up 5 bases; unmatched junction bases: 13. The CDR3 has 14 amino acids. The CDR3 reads CATRLGGSGETQYF. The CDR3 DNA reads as TGTGCCACCCGTCTGGGCGGGAGTGGGGAGACCCAGTACTTC.

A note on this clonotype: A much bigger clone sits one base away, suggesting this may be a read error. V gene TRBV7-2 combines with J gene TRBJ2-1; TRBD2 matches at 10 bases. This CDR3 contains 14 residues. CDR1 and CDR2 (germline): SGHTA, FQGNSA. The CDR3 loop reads CASGLASGRNEQFF. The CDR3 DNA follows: TGTGCCAGCGGCTTAGCTAGCGGGAGAAATGAGCAGTTCTTC.

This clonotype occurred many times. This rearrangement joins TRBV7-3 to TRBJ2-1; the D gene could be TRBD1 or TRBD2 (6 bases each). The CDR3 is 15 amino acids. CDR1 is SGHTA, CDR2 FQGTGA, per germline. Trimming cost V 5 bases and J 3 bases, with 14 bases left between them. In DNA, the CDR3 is TGTGCCAGCAGCCCGGAGGGGGAGAGCTACAATGAGCAGTTCTTC. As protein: CASSPEGESYNEQFF.